These 15 T cell receptor beta chains came from one sample sequenced in a study of graft-versus-host responses after intestinal transplantation. For these TCRs, the target antigens are not known. Produced via immunoSEQ multiplex PCR; TCRdb's table is partial and in-frame only. The table shows roughly 100,000 clones, with over 85% occurring only once. The input for sequencing was unstimulated CD8+ T cells sorted from spleen or lymph node cells, taken before intestinal transplant. The receptors were gathered from a human donor who received an intestinal transplant.

V and J are TRBV7-9 and TRBJ1-1; 8 nucleotides agree with TRBD1. The CDR3 loop spans 14 amino acids. Germline V gives CDR1 SEHNR, CDR2 FQNEAQ (reference sequence). V gave up 6 bases and J gave up 2 bases; unmatched junction bases: 5. The CDR3 spells CASSQTGVNTEAFF. The CDR3, as DNA: TGTGCCAGCAGTCAGACAGGGGTTAACACTGAAGCTTTCTTT.

The chain carries TRBV7-9 and TRBJ2-1; perhaps TRBD2 as D (6 bases). Germline V gene sequence: CDR1 SEHNR, CDR2 FQNEAQ (reference sequence). The CDR3 length is 16 residues. Trimming pared 1 base from V and 0 bases from J, leaving 10 bases between. Here the CDR3 DNA reads TGTGCCAGCAGCTTAGGTAGCGGTGGCTCCTACAATGAGCAGTTCTTC. Protein: CASSLGSGGSYNEQFF.

This clone was seen only once. The chain joins TRBV11-2 to TRBJ2-1; TRBD1 might be the D (5 bases). This CDR3 has 15 residues. Deletions cut 1 base from V and 7 bases from J, with 14 bases between. Looked up from germline, CDR1 is SGHAT and CDR2 is FQNNGV. This chain's CDR3 is CASSLGAGLSNEQFF. The CDR3 DNA reads TGTGCCAGCAGCTTAGGGGCAGGGCTATCTAATGAGCAGTTCTTC.

Comment on this clone: Other nucleotide sequences in the sample specify the same CDR3. CDR3 sequence: CASSASGGTDTQYF. For the CDR3, the DNA is TGTGCCAGCAGCGCCTCGGGCGGCACAGATACGCAGTATTTT. The chain combines TRBV9 with TRBJ2-3; D remains ambiguous. Germline CDR1 and CDR2: SGDLS and YYNGEE. The CDR3 has 14 amino acids. V shed 3 bases and J shed 1 base, with 9 bases lying between them.

The CDR3 region has the DNA TGTGCCAGCAGTTACATGTACCGCACAGATACGCAGTATTTT. This gives the protein CASSYMYRTDTQYF. This chain uses TRBV6-5 with TRBJ2-3; no clear D. Germline CDR1 reads MNHEY; CDR2 reads SVGAGI. The CDR3 contains 14 residues. V lost 2 bases and J lost 1, with 7 bases in between.

The rearrangement joins TRBV14 to TRBJ2-7; D is possibly TRBD1 (5 bases). CDR1 is SGHDN, CDR2 FVKESK, per germline. V dropped 2 bases and J dropped 0 bases, with 11 bases sitting between them. This CDR3 region has 15 residues. In DNA, the CDR3 is TGTGCCAGCAGCCAAACGACAGTAAGCTCCTACGAGCAGTACTTC. Translating gives CASSQTTVSSYEQYF.

The rearrangement uses TRBV28 and TRBJ1-5; D not resolved. The V gene's germline CDR1 is MDHEN and CDR2 SYDVKM. The CDR3 covers 14 residues. Trimming cost V 8 bases and J 0 bases, with 11 bases left between them. This CDR3 is CASSQPYSNQPQHF. In nucleotides, the CDR3 is TGTGCCAGCTCCCAACCATATAGCAATCAGCCCCAGCATTTT.

This clone was observed once. The chain recombines TRBV7-6 with TRBJ2-5, with 8 bases identical to TRBD2. The CDR3 has 13 amino acids. Germline-derived CDR1 and CDR2 are SGHVS and FNYEAQ. Losses at the gene ends were 5 bases for V and 7 bases for J; bases not matched to a gene: 6. For the CDR3, the DNA is TGTGCCAGCAGCGTCGACGGGGGGGGGACCCAGTACTTC. It is translated as CASSVDGGGTQYF.

CDR3 sequence: CASSQGAGGETQYF. CDR3 sequence (DNA): TGCGCCAGCAGCCAGGGGGCAGGTGGGGAGACCCAGTACTTC. The chain is built from TRBV4-1 and TRBJ2-5, with D maybe TRBD1 (6 bases). The CDR3 runs 14 residues. V lost 3 bases and J lost 5, with 13 bases in between. Germline loops: CDR1 MGHRA, CDR2 YSYEKL.

CDR3 in amino acids: CASSQYLTGGIDLTTSTDTQYF. In DNA, the CDR3 is TGCGCCAGCAGCCAATACTTGACGGGGGGAATTGACCTCACTACTAGCACAGATACGCAGTATTTT. The gene calls are TRBV4-1 and TRBJ2-3, with 7 bases lining up with TRBD2. Germline loops: CDR1 MGHRA, CDR2 YSYEKL. The trim removed 2 bases at V and 0 bases at J, leaving 23 bases unmatched. This CDR3 is built from 22 residues.

V is TRBV7-9 and J is TRBJ2-7; perhaps TRBD1 as D (5 bases). CDR3 length: 15 amino acids. V dropped 5 bases and J dropped 0 bases, with 14 bases sitting between them. Germline lookup yields CDR1 SEHNR and CDR2 FQNEAQ (reference sequence). The DNA of the CDR3 is TGTGCCAGCAGCGGCCAGGACACTCCCTCCTACGAGCAGTACTTC. The encoded protein is CASSGQDTPSYEQYF.

The chain uses TRBV7-9 and TRBJ1-2; no definite D call. Germline loops: CDR1 SEHNR, CDR2 FQNEAQ (reference sequence). The CDR3 is 11 residues long. V was pared by 0 bases and J by 7 bases, with 3 bases between. CDR3 sequence reads: CASSLALGYTF. In DNA, the CDR3 is TGTGCCAGCAGCTTAGCGCTTGGCTACACCTTC.

The chain combines TRBV7-8 with TRBJ2-6, with TRBD1 identical over 8 bases. In germline, CDR1 is SGHVS, CDR2 FQNEAQ. CDR3 length equals 16 residues. J lost 4 bases, V lost 4 bases, and 6 bases had no gene match. CDR3 nucleotide sequence: TGTGCCAGCAGCTCTGACAGGGGTACCGGGGCCAACGTCCTGACTTTC. It yields the protein CASSSDRGTGANVLTF.

CDR3 in amino acids: CASRNHKNYNSPLHF. CDR3 nucleotide sequence: TGTGCCAGCAGGAACCATAAGAACTATAATTCACCCCTCCACTTT. The rearrangement uses TRBV5-5 and TRBJ1-6; unclear D gene. Germline values: CDR1 SGHKS, CDR2 YYEKEE (reference sequence). The germline V and J ends were trimmed by 5 bases and 3 bases, with 12 bases remaining between them. The CDR3 loop spans 15 amino acids. Full variable domain (rest looked up from reference TRBV5-5 and TRBJ1-6): DAGVTQSPTHLIKTRGQQVTLRCSPISGHKSVSWYQQVLGQGPQFIFQYYEKEERGRGNFPDRFSARQFPNYSSELNVNALLLGDSALYLCASRNHKNYNSPLHFGNGTRLTVT.

The J gene is TRBJ2-1, the V gene TRBV19, with 11 bases aligning to TRBD2. This CDR3 is 17 amino acids long. Germline assignment: CDR1 LNHDA and CDR2 SQIVND (reference sequence). Unmatched junction bases numbered 14, after V lost 6 bases and J lost 7 bases. This chain's CDR3 is CASSEFYSGGAFNEQFF. In DNA form, the CDR3 reads TGTGCCAGTAGCGAATTTTATAGCGGGGGGGCATTTAATGAGCAGTTCTTC. Together with reference TRBV19 and TRBJ2-1, the CDR3 gives the full variable domain: DGGITQSPKYLFRKEGQNVTLSCEQNLNHDAMYWYRQDPGQGLRLIYYSQIVNDFQKGDIAEGYSVSREKKESFPLTVTSAQKNPTAFYLCASSEFYSGGAFNEQFFGPGTRLTVL.